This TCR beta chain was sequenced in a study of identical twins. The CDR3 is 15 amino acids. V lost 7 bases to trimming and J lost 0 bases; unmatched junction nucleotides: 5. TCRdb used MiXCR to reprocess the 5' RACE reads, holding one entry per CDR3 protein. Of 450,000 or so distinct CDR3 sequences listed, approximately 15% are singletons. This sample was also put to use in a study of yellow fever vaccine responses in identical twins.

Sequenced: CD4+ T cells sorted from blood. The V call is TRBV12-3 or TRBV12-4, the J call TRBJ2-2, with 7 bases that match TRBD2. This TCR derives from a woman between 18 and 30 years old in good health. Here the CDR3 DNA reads TGTGCCAGCAACATGGGAGGGGCGAACACCGGGGAGCTGTTTTTT. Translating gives CASNMGGANTGELFF.